What follows are 17 T cell receptor beta chains derived from one specimen sequenced in a study of T-cell memory formation after mild COVID-19. MiXCR was run by TCRdb on the 5' RACE reads, yielding one entry per CDR3 protein. In the table there are a few hundred thousand distinct CDR3 sequences, 20% of which are singletons. Specimen: PBMCs or a T cell subset sorted from them (not recorded which). These TCRs come from a man between 18 and 35 years old who had mild COVID-19 (a few samples of this study predate the infection). Cell type and time point are not known.

This clonotype was counted ten times or more. The chain recombines TRBV7-2 with TRBJ1-5; D is unclear. This CDR3 comprises 14 residues. The germline gives CDR1 SGHTA, CDR2 FQGNSA. V was pared by 2 bases and J by 5 bases, with 10 bases between. The CDR3 spells CASSLRGGDQPQHF. The CDR3 region has the DNA TGTGCCAGCAGCTTACGGGGTGGCGATCAGCCCCAGCATTTT. Full variable domain (missing parts from reference TRBV7-2 and TRBJ1-5): GAGVSQSPSNKVTEKGKDVELRCDPISGHTALYWYRQSLGQGLEFLIYFQGNSAPDKSGLPSDRFSAERTGGSVSTLTIQRTQQEDSAVYLCASSLRGGDQPQHFGDGTRLSIL.

This chain connects TRBV28 to TRBJ2-7; 7 positions match TRBD1. Germline CDR1 and CDR2: MDHEN and SYDVKM. This CDR3 region has 13 residues. This chain's CDR3 is CSSSRDSFQEQYV. In nucleotides, the CDR3 is TGTTCCAGCAGTCGGGACAGTTTTCAGGAGCAGTACGTC.

V is TRBV4-1 and J is TRBJ2-5; 12 bases fit TRBD2. The CDR3 length is 16 residues. V shed 5 bases, J shed 3 bases, and the junction held 7 bases outside the gene matches. CDR1 and CDR2 from the germline V gene are MGHRA and YSYEKL. The chain's CDR3 is CASSSRRLAGEETQYF. CDR3 coding DNA: TGCGCCAGCAGCTCCCGTAGACTAGCGGGGGAAGAGACCCAGTACTTC.

This clonotype was counted many times. The chain has TRBV28 and TRBJ2-3, with 10 bases identical to TRBD2. CDR3 length equals 15 residues. CDR1 and CDR2 (germline): MDHEN, SYDVKM. Trimming at V came to 6 bases and at J to 4 bases, leaving 7 bases not matched to a gene. Here the CDR3 DNA reads TGTGCCAGCAGCCTCAGCGGGGGGGCCGCAGATACGCAGTATTTT. Translation gives CASSLSGGAADTQYF.

The chain is built from TRBV6-6 and TRBJ2-2, with 8 positions matching TRBD2. Germline trimming cut 10 bases from V and 2 bases from J; bases unmatched to any gene: 6. The CDR3 extends over 14 amino acids. CDR1 and CDR2 (germline): MNHNY, SVGAGI (reference sequence). CDR3 residues: CAILGGVNTGELFF. CDR3 sequence (DNA): TGTGCCATCCTCGGGGGGGTTAACACCGGGGAGCTGTTTTTT.

This chain uses TRBV11-2 with TRBJ1-6, with D maybe TRBD1 (6 bases). From germline, CDR1 is SGHAT and CDR2 FQNNGV. Trimming cost V 5 bases and J 7 bases, with 12 bases left between them. CDR3 length: 14 amino acids. The CDR3 protein is CASSMRGGNSPLHF. The CDR3 DNA follows: TGTGCCAGCAGCATGAGGGGGGGAAATTCACCCCTCCACTTT. Full variable domain (remainder filled in from reference TRBV11-2 and TRBJ1-6): EAGVAQSPRYKIIEKRQSVAFWCNPISGHATLYWYQQILGQGPKLLIQFQNNGVVDDSQLPKDRFSAERLKGVDSTLKIQPAKLEDSAVYLCASSMRGGNSPLHFGNGTRLTVT.

This clonotype was detected only a few times. The chain combines TRBV6-2 or TRBV6-3 with TRBJ2-1; TRBD1 matches 8 bases. V lost 5 bases to trimming and J lost 8 bases; unmatched junction nucleotides: 5. The length of the CDR3 is 13 residues. From germline, CDR1 is MNHEY and CDR2 SVGEGT. The CDR3 DNA follows: TGTGCCAGCAGTGGTGACAGGGGCCATGAGCAGTTCTTC. Its translation: CASSGDRGHEQFF.

The genes are TRBV12-3 or TRBV12-4 and TRBJ1-2; perhaps TRBD1 as D (5 bases). This CDR3 is 16 amino acids long. The V end was cut by 0 bases, the J end by 7 bases, with 18 bases between. Here the CDR3 DNA reads TGTGCCAGCAGTTTAGCCAGCGGGGGAAGTCTAGGTGGCTACACCTTC. Amino acid sequence: CASSLASGGSLGGYTF.

The chain is built from TRBV6-4 and TRBJ1-1; D unclear. In germline, CDR1 is MRHNA, CDR2 SNTAGT. The CDR3 length is 15 residues. V was cut by 10 bases and J by 5 bases, with 23 bases left in between. The chain's CDR3 is CATKPRTRLRTEAFF. The CDR3 region has the DNA TGTGCCACCAAACCGAGAACCAGGCTCAGGACTGAAGCTTTCTTT.

The chain recombines TRBV7-9 with TRBJ1-3; tentatively, D is TRBD1 (5 bases). Trimming took 4 bases from V and 8 from J, leaving 15 bases between them. The CDR3 consists of 14 residues. Germline values: CDR1 SEHNR, CDR2 FQNEAQ (reference sequence). In DNA, the CDR3 is TGTGCCAGCAGCTCCCGGGCTAGGGGATACACCATATATTTT. Its translation: CASSSRARGYTIYF.

This clonotype was detected only a few times. J is TRBJ2-3 and V is TRBV4-2; 14 nucleotides align to TRBD2. Per germline, CDR1 LGHNA and CDR2 YNFKEQ. The CDR3 is 16 amino acids. The J segment lost 8 bases and the V segment lost 1 base, leaving 5 bases of the junction unmatched. CDR3 loop: CASSQGPGLAGVTQYF. The CDR3 DNA follows: TGTGCCAGCAGCCAAGGTCCGGGACTAGCGGGGGTTACGCAGTATTTT.

The chain couples TRBV4-1 to TRBJ1-5; 7 bases fit TRBD1. V was clipped by 3 bases and J by 7 bases; unmatched bases: 9. The CDR3 consists of 15 residues. CDR1 MGHRA and CDR2 YSYEKL come from the germline V gene. The CDR3 protein is CASSQLGTAYQPQHF. Here the CDR3 DNA reads TGCGCCAGCAGCCAGTTGGGGACAGCCTACCAGCCCCAGCATTTT.

This clonotype was seen only a few times. V gene TRBV7-9 combines with J gene TRBJ2-4; D call uncertain. Trimming pared 3 bases from V and 0 bases from J, leaving 12 bases between. The CDR3 covers 16 residues. Germline CDR1 reads SEHNR; CDR2 reads FQNEAQ (reference sequence). The CDR3 nucleotides are TGTGCCAGCAGCTTGCGAGAGAGCCTAGCCAAAAACATTCAGTACTTC. Protein: CASSLRESLAKNIQYF.

This chain joins TRBV7-2 and TRBJ1-1; D remains unclear. The CDR3 is 13 amino acids. The V gene lost 3 bases and the J gene lost 4 bases, with 9 bases spanning the gap. Looked up from germline, CDR1 is SGHTA and CDR2 is FQGNSA. CDR3 protein: CASSFLGPTEAFF. The DNA of the CDR3 is TGTGCCAGCAGCTTCCTAGGTCCCACTGAAGCTTTCTTT. The full variable domain, completed using reference TRBV7-2 and TRBJ1-1, is GAGVSQSPSNKVTEKGKDVELRCDPISGHTALYWYRQSLGQGLEFLIYFQGNSAPDKSGLPSDRFSAERTGGSVSTLTIQRTQQEDSAVYLCASSFLGPTEAFFGQGTRLTVV.

This clonotype came up a few times. The chain joins TRBV6-5 to TRBJ1-1; 8 nucleotides align to TRBD1. CDR1 and CDR2 (germline): MNHEY, SVGAGI. The CDR3 contains 16 residues. Unmatched junction bases numbered 4, after V lost 1 base and J lost 0 bases. The CDR3 is CASSYYATGVNTEAFF. The CDR3 DNA reads TGTGCCAGCAGTTACTACGCGACAGGGGTGAACACTGAAGCTTTCTTT.

The chain uses TRBV20-1 and TRBJ2-7; D is possibly TRBD1 (5 bases). Germline CDR1 and CDR2: DFQATT and SNEGSKA (reference sequence). The CDR3 is 12 residues long. The ends were cut back, 3 bases at V and 4 bases at J, with 10 bases in the middle. CDR3 sequence: CSASRGQYEQYF. The CDR3 region has the DNA TGCAGTGCTAGCCGTGGACAATACGAGCAGTACTTC.

This chain joins TRBV7-3 and TRBJ1-6, with unresolved D. Trimming cost V 5 bases and J 1 base, with 3 bases left between them. Germline CDR1 reads SGHTA; CDR2 reads FQGTGA. The CDR3 has 13 amino acids. CDR3 sequence reads: CASSRSYNSPLHF. CDR3 DNA: TGTGCCAGCAGCAGATCCTATAATTCACCCCTCCACTTT.